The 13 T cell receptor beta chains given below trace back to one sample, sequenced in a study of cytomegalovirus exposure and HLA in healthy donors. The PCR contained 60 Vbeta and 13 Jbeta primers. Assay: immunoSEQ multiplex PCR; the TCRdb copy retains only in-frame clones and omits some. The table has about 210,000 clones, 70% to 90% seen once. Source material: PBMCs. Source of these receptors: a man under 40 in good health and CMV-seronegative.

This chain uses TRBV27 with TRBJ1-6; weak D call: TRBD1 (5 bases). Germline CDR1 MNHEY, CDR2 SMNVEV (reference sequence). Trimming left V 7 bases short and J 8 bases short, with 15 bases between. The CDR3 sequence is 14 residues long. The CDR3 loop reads CASKAGNTYSPLHF. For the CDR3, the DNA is TGTGCCAGCAAGGCAGGGAATACTTATTCACCCCTCCACTTT.

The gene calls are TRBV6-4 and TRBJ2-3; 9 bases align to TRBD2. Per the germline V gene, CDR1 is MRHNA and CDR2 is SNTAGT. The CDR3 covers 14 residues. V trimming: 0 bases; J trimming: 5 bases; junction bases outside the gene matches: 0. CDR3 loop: CASSDSSGGDTQYF. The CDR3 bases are TGTGCCAGCAGTGACTCTAGCGGGGGAGATACGCAGTATTTT.

The CDR3 sequence: CSVAGGGGDTQYF. Written as DNA, the CDR3 is TGCAGCGTCGCCGGGGGGGGCGGTGATACGCAGTATTTT. The rearrangement joins TRBV29-1 to TRBJ2-3; 8 positions agree with TRBD2. The germline CDR1 and CDR2 sequences are SQVTM and ANQGSEA. V lost 6 bases to trimming and J lost 6 bases; unmatched junction nucleotides: 8. This CDR3 region has 13 residues.

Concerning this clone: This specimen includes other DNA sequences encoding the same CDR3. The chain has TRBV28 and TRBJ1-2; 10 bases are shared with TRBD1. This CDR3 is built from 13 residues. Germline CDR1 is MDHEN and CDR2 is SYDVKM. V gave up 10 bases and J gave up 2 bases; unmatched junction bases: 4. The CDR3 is CATPGQGNYGYTF. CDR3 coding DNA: TGTGCCACCCCGGGACAGGGGAACTATGGCTACACCTTC.

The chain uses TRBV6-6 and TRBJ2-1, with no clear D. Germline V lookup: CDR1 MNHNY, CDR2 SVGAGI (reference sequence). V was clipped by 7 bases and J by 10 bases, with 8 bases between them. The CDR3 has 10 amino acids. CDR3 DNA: TGTGCCAGCAACTCACCGGAGCAGTTCTTC. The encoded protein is CASNSPEQFF.

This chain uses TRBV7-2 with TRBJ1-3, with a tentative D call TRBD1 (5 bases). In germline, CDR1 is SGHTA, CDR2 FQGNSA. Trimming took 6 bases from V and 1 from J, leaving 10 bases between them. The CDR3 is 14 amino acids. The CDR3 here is CASRGGGSGNTIYF. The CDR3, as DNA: TGTGCCAGCAGGGGCGGGGGTTCTGGAAACACCATATATTTT.

The CDR3 sequence: CASSRDSYGYTF. CDR3 coding DNA: TGCGCCAGCTCCCGGGACTCCTATGGCTACACCTTC. This chain joins TRBV5-1 and TRBJ1-2; perhaps TRBD1 as D (5 bases). Germline V gene sequence: CDR1 SGHRS, CDR2 YFSETQ. V was pared by 7 bases and J by 4 bases, with 11 bases between. The CDR3 sequence is 12 residues long.

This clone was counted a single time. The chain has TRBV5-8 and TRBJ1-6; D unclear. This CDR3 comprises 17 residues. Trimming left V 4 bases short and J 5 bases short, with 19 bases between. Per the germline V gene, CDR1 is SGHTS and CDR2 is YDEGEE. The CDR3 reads CASSGLWESVNNSPLHF. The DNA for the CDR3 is TGTGCCAGCAGCGGCCTTTGGGAGTCAGTGAATAATTCACCCCTCCACTTT.

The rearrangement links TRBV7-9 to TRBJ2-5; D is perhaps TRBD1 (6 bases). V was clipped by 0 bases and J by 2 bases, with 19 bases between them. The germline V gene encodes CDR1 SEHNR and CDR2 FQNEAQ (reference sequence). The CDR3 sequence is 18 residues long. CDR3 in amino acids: CASSLARPGVTPQETQYF. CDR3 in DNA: TGTGCCAGCAGCTTAGCTCGGCCAGGGGTAACCCCGCAAGAGACCCAGTACTTC.

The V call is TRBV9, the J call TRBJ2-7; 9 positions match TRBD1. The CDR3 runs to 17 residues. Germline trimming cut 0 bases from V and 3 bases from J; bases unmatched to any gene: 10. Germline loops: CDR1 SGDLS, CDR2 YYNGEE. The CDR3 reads CASSVEPLGTGHYEQYF. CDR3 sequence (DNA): TGTGCCAGCAGCGTAGAGCCCCTCGGGACAGGGCACTACGAGCAGTACTTC.

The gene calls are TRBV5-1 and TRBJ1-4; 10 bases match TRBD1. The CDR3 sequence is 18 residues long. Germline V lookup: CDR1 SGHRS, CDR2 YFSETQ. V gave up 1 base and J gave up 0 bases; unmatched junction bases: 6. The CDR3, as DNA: TGCGCCAGCAGCTTGAGAGGACAGGGGGGTGCAACTAATGAAAAACTGTTTTTT. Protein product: CASSLRGQGGATNEKLFF.

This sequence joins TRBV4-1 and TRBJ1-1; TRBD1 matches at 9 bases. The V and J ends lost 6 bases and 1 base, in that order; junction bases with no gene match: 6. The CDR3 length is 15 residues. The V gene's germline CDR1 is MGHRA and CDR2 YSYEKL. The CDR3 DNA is TGCGCCAGCAGGCGGACAGGGGAGAGGAACACTGAAGCTTTCTTT. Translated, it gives CASRRTGERNTEAFF.

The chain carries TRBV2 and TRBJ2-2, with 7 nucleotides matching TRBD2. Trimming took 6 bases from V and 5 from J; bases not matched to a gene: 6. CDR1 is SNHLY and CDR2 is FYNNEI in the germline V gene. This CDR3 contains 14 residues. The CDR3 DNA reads TGTGCCAGCAGGGCGCGGGGGAGGACCGGGGAGCTGTTTTTT. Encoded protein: CASRARGRTGELFF.